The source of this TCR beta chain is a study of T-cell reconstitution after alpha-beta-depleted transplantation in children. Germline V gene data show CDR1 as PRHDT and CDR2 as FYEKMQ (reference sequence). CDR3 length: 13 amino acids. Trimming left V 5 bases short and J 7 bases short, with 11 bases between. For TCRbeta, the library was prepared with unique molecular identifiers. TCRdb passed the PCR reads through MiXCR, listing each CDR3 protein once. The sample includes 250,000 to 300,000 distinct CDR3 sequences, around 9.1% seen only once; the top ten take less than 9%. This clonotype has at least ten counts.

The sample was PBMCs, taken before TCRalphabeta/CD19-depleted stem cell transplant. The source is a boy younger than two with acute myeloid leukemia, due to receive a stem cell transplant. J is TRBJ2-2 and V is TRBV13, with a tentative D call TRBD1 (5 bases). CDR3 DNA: TGTGCCAGCAGCCCCACAGGTCACGGGGAGCTGTTTTTT. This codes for CASSPTGHGELFF.